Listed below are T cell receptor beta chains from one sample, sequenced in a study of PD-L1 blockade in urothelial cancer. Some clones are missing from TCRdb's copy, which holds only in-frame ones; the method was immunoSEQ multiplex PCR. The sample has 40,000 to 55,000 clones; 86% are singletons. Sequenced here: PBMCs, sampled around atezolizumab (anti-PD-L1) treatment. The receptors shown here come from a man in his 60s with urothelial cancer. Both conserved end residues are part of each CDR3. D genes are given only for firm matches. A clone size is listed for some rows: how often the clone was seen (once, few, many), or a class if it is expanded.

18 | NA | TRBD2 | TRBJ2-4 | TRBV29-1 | CSASGLAGGSLAKNIQYF | TGCAGCGCAAGCGGACTAGCGGGAGGGTCACTAGCCAAAAACATTCAGTACTTC
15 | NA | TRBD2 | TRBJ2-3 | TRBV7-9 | CASSPRGVGEGTQYF | TGTGCCAGCAGCCCCCGGGGGGTGGGCGAAGGTACGCAGTATTTT
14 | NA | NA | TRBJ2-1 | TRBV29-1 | CSVEDQRTRGGLFF | TGCAGCGTTGAAGATCAAAGGACTAGGGGGGGATTGTTCTTC
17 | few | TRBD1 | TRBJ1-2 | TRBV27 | CASSYGGTGGPLYGYTF | TGTGCCAGCAGTTATGGGGGGACAGGGGGCCCATTGTATGGCTACACCTTC
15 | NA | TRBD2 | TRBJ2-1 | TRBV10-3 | CAISEIAGGPAEQFF | TGTGCCATCAGTGAAATAGCGGGGGGCCCTGCAGAGCAGTTCTTC
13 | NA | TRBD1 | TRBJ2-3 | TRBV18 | CASSPVTGGLQYF | TGTGCCAGCTCACCAGTGACAGGGGGTCTTCAGTATTTT
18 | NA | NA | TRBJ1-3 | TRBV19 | CASSMRELWGTSGNTIYF | TGTGCCAGTAGTATGCGGGAGCTTTGGGGAACCTCTGGAAACACCATATATTTT
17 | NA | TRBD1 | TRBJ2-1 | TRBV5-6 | CASSLGDRDHSYNEQFF | TGTGCCAGCAGCTTGGGGGACAGGGACCACTCTTACAATGAGCAGTTCTTC
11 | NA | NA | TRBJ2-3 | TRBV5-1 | CASTLGDTQYF | TGCGCCAGCACCCTAGGAGATACGCAGTATTTT
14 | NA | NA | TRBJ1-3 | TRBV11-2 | CASTRWGAGNTIYF | TGTGCCAGCACCCGGTGGGGGGCTGGAAACACCATATATTTT
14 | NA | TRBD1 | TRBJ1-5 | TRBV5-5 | CASSQGQGYQPQHF | TGTGCCAGCAGCCAGGGACAGGGGTACCAGCCCCAGCATTTT
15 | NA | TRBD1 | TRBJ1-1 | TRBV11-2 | CASSAYRGKNTEAFF | TGTGCCAGCAGCGCTTACAGGGGGAAAAACACTGAAGCTTTCTTT
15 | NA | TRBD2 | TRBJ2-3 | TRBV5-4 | CASSLAGLAADTQYF | TGTGCCAGCAGCTTGGCGGGACTAGCGGCAGATACGCAGTATTTT
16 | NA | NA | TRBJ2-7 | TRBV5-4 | CASSLAGSGRTYEQYF | TGTGCCAGCAGCTTGGCCGGAAGCGGCAGAACCTACGAGCAGTACTTC
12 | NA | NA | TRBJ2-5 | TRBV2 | CASSPRGETQYF | TGTGCCAGCAGTCCTCGAGGAGAGACCCAGTACTTC
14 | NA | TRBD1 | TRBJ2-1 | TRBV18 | CASSPLLRDSEQFF | TGTGCCAGCTCACCCCTTCTCAGGGACAGTGAGCAGTTCTTC
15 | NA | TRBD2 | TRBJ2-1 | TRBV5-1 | CASSVGTRDANEQFF | TGCGCCAGCAGCGTCGGGACTAGGGATGCAAATGAGCAGTTCTTC
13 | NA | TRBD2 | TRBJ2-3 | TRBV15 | CASASGIQDTQYF | TGTGCCTCCGCTAGCGGGATTCAAGATACGCAGTATTTT
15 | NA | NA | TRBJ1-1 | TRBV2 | CASSEQARALAEAFF | TGTGCCAGCAGTGAACAGGCCAGGGCATTGGCTGAAGCTTTCTTT
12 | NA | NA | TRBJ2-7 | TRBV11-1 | CASSLAGDEQYF | TGTGCCAGCAGCTTAGCAGGGGACGAGCAGTACTTC
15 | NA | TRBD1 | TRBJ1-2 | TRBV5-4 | CASSRDGTGGGGYTF | TGTGCCAGCAGCCGAGACGGGACAGGGGGCGGTGGCTACACCTTC
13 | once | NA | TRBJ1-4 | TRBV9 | CASSREPNEKLFF | TGTGCCAGCTCAAGGGAGCCTAATGAAAAACTGTTTTTT
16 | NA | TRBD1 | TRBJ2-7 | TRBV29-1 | CSVRSPGTGSSYEQYF | TGCAGCGTCCGCTCTCCCGGGACAGGGAGCTCCTACGAGCAGTACTTC
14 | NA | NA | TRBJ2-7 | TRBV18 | CASSPLVREGEQYF | TGTGCCAGCTCACCATTGGTCCGCGAGGGAGAGCAGTACTTC
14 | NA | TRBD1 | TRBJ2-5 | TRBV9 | CASSRQGNQETQYF | TGTGCCAGCAGCCGACAGGGCAATCAAGAGACCCAGTACTTC
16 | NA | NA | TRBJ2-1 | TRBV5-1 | CASSSSGGRSYNEQFF | TGCGCCAGCAGCTCGTCAGGGGGGAGATCCTACAATGAGCAGTTCTTC
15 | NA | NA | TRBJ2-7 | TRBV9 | CASSASALQGGEQYF | TGTGCCAGCAGCGCCTCGGCCCTCCAAGGAGGCGAGCAGTACTTC
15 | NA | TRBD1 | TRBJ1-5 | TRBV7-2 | CASSFFQGAGQPQHF | TGTGCCAGCAGCTTCTTTCAGGGGGCCGGTCAGCCCCAGCATTTT
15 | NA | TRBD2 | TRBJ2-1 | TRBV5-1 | CASSLGGAGDNEQFF | TGCGCCAGCAGCTTGGGGGGAGCGGGGGACAATGAGCAGTTCTTC
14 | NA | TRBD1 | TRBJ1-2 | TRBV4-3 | CASSPGQGGYGYTF | TGCGCCAGCAGCCCGGGACAGGGCGGCTATGGCTACACCTTC
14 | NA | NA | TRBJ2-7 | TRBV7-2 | CASSPSAGWYEQYF | TGTGCCAGCAGCCCTAGTGCGGGGTGGTACGAGCAGTACTTC
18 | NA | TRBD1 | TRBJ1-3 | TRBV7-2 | CASSLSRTGTGTGNTIYF | TGTGCCAGCAGCTTAAGCCGGACCGGGACAGGGACTGGAAACACCATATATTTT
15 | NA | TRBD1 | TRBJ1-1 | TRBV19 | CASSIEPGGNTEAFF | TGTGCCAGTAGTATAGAGCCAGGGGGTAACACTGAAGCTTTCTTT
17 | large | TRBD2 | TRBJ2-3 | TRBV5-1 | CASSRGVAGGLTDTQYF | TGCGCCAGCAGCCGGGGGGTAGCGGGAGGACTCACAGATACGCAGTATTTT
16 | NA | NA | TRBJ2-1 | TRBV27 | CASSLRSGRKYNEQFF | TGTGCCAGCAGTTTAAGGTCAGGGAGGAAATACAATGAGCAGTTCTTC
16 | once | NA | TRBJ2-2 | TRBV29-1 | CSVEPLGRAGTGELFF | TGCAGCGTTGAACCGCTGGGCAGGGCCGGCACCGGGGAGCTGTTTTTT
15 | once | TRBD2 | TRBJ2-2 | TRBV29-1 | CSVSGTSGPTGELFF | TGCAGCGTTTCCGGGACTAGCGGGCCCACCGGGGAGCTGTTTTTT
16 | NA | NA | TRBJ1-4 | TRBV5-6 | CASSQQQARKNEKLFF | TGTGCCAGCAGCCAACAACAGGCCCGCAAGAATGAAAAACTGTTTTTT
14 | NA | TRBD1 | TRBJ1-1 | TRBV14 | CASSQVQGLSEAFF | TGTGCCAGCAGCCAAGTACAGGGGTTGTCTGAAGCTTTCTTT
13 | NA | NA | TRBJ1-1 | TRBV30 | CAWTKRGSGEAFF | TGTGCCTGGACTAAACGGGGGAGCGGTGAAGCTTTCTTT
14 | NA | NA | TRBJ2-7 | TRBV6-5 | CASSNGRGPYEQYF | TGTGCCAGCAGTAACGGCAGGGGTCCGTACGAGCAGTACTTC
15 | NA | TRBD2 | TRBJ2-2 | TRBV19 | CASLRGASNTGELFF | TGTGCCTCCCTGCGGGGGGCTTCGAACACCGGGGAGCTGTTTTTT
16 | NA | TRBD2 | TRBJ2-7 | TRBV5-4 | CASSPGSSGGSYEQYF | TGTGCCAGCAGCCCTGGTTCTAGCGGGGGCTCCTACGAGCAGTACTTC
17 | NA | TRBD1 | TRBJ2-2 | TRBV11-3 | CASSLDPVRGLNGELFF | TGTGCCAGCAGCTTAGATCCCGTCAGGGGGCTGAACGGGGAGCTGTTTTTT
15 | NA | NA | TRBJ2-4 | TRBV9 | CASSVEGGSKNIQYF | TGTGCCAGCAGCGTAGAAGGGGGTTCCAAAAACATTCAGTACTTC